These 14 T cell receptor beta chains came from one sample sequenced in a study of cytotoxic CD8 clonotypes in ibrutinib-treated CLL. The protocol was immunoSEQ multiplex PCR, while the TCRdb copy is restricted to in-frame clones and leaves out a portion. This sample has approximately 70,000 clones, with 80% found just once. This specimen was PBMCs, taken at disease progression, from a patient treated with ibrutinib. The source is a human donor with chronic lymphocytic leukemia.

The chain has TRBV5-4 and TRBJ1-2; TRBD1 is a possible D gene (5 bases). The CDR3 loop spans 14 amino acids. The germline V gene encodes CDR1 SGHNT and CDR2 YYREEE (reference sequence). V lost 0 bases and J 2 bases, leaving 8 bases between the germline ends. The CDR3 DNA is TGTGCCAGCAGCTTGGACAGGCTCAACTATGGCTACACCTTC. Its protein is CASSLDRLNYGYTF.

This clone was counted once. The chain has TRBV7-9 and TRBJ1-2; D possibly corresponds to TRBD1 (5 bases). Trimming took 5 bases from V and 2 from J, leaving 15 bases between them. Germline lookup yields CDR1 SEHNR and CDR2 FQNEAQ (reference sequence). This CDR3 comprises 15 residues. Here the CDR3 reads CASSLGPMGNYGYTF. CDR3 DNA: TGTGCCAGCAGCCTGGGACCGATGGGAAACTATGGCTACACCTTC.

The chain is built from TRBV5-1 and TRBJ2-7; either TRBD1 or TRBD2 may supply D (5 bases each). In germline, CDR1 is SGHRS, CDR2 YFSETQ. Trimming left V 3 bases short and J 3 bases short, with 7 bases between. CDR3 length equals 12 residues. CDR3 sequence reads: CASSWDGYEQYF. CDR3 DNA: TGCGCCAGCAGCTGGGACGGCTACGAGCAGTACTTC.

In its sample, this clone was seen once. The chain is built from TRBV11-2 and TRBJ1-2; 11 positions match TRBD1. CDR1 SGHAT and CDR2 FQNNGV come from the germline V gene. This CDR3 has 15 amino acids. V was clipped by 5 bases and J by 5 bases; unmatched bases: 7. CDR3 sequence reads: CASSNLRDRGYGYTF. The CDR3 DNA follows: TGTGCCAGCAGCAACCTCCGGGACAGGGGGTATGGCTACACCTTC.

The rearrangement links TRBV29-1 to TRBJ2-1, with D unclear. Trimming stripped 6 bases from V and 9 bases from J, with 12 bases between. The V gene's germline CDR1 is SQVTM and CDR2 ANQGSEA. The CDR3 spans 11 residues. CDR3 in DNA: TGCAGCGTCGGCACCTTAAGTGAGCAGTTCTTC. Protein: CSVGTLSEQFF.

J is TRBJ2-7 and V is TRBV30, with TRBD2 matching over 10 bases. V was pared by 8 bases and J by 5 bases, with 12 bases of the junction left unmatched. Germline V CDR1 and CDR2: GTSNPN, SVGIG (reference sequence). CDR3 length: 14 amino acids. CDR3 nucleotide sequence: TGTGCCGGCCCTGAGCGGGAGGGCCCCCACGAGCAGTACTTC. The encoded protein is CAGPEREGPHEQYF.

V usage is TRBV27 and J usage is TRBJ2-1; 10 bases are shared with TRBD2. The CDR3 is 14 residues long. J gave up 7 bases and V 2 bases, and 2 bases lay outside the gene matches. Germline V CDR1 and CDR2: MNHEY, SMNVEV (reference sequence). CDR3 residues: CASSLTLAGNEQFF. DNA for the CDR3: TGTGCCAGCAGTTTAACACTAGCGGGGAATGAGCAGTTCTTC.

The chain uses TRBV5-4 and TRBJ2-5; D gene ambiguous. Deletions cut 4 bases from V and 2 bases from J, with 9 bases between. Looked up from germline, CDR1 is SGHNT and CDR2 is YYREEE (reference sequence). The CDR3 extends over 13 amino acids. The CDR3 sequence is CASSLQDQETQYF. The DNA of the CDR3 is TGTGCCAGCAGCCTTCAGGATCAAGAGACCCAGTACTTC.

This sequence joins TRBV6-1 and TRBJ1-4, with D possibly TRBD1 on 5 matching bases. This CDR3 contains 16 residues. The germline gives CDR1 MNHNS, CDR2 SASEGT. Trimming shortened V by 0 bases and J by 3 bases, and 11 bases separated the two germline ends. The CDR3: CASSEARGIANEKLFF. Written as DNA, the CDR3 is TGTGCCAGCAGTGAAGCGCGGGGGATAGCTAATGAAAAACTGTTTTTT.

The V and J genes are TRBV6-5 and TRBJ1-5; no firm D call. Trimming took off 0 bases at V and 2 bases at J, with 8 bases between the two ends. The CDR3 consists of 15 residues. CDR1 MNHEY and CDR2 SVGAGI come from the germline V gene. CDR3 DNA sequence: TGTGCCAGCAGTTACTCAGGGAATGGCAATCAGCCCCAGCATTTT. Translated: CASSYSGNGNQPQHF.

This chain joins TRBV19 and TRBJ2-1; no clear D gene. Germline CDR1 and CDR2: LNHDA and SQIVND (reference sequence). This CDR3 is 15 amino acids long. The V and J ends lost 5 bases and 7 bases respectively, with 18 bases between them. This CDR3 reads CASSPSPYTSNEQFF. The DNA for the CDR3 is TGTGCCAGTAGTCCATCGCCTTATACTTCAAATGAGCAGTTCTTC.

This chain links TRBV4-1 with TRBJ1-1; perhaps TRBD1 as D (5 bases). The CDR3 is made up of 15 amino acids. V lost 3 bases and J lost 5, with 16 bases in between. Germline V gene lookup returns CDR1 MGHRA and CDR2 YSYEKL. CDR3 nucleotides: TGCGCCAGCAGCCACCCCGACAGCGGGCGGACTGAAGCTTTCTTT. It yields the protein CASSHPDSGRTEAFF.

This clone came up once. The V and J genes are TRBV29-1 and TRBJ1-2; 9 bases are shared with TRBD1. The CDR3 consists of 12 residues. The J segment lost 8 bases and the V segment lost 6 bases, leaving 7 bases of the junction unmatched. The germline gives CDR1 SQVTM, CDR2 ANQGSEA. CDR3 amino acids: CSVDRGAGGYTF. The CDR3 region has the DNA TGCAGCGTGGACAGGGGTGCCGGCGGCTACACCTTC.

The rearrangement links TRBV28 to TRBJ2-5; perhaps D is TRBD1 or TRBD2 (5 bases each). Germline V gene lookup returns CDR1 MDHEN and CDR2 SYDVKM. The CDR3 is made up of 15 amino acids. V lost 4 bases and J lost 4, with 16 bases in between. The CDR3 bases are TGTGCCAGCAGTTCCGGGACCCTAGGGACAGAGACCCAGTACTTC. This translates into CASSSGTLGTETQYF.